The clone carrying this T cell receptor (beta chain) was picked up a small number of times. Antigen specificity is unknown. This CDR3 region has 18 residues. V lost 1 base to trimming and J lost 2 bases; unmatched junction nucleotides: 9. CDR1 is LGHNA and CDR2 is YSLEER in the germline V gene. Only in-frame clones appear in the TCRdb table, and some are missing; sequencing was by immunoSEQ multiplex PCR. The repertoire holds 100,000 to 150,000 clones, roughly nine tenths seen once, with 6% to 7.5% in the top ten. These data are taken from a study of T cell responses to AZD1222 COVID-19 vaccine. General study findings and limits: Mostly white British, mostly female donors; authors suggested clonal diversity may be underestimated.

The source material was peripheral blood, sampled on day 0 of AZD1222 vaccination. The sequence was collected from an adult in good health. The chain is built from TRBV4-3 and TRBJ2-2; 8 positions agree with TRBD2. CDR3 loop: CASSQVRPGGQNTGELFF. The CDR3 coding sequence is TGCGCCAGCAGCCAAGTAAGACCGGGGGGGCAAAACACCGGGGAGCTGTTTTTT.